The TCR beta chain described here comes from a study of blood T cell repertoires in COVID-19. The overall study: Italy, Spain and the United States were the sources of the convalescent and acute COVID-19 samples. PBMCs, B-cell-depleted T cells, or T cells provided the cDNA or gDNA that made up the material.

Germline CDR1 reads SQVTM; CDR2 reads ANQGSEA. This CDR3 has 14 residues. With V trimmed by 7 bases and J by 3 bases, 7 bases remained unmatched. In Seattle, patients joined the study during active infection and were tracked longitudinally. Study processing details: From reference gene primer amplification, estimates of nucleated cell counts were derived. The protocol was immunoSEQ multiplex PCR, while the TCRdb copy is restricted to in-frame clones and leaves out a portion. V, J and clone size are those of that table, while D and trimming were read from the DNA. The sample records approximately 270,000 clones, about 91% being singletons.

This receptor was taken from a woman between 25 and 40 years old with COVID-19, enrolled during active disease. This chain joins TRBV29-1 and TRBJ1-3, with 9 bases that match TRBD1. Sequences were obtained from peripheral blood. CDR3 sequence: CSAQQGAHGNTIYF. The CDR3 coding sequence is TGCAGCGCTCAACAGGGGGCGCATGGAAACACCATATATTTT.